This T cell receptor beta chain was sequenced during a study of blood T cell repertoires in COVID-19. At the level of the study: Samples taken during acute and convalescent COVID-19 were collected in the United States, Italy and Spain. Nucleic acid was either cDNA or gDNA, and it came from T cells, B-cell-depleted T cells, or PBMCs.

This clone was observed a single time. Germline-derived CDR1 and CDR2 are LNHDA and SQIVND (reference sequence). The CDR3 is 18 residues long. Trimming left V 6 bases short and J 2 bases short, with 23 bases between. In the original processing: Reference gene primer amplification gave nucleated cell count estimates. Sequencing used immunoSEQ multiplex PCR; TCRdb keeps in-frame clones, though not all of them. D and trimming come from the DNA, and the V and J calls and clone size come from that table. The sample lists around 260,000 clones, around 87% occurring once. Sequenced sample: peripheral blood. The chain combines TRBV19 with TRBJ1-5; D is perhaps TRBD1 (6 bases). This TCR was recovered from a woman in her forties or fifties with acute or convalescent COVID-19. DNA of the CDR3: TGTGCCAGTAGCCCCATTGGTTGGGGGGGCGCGGGCAATCAGCCCCAGCATTTT. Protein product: CASSPIGWGGAGNQPQHF.